This TCR beta chain was profiled in a study of T cell changes during pregnancy in multiple sclerosis (dated by TCRdb to between 2018 and 2020). For the wider study: The study looked at changes in the T cell repertoire across pregnancy in women with multiple sclerosis.

Per the germline V gene, MGHRA is the CDR1 and YSYEKL is the CDR2. Germline trimming: 4 bases from V, 6 bases from J; junction bases outside gene matches: 12. The CDR3 sequence holds 16 residues, the cysteine and phenylalanine included. Of all the DNA, just the CDR3 is kept, 48 bases in frame from base 1. Library prep was done by the immunoSEQ multiplex PCR assay. TCRdb retrieved this table from immuneACCESS and kept in-frame rearrangements only. Not all clones are present; in checked studies, unresolved V genes account for under half, and no reason is known for the remainder. The sample has some 9,100 clones on record, 83% of them singletons. 15% to 20% of the sample is in the top ten clones. Note on this clone: Its antigen has not been determined. Per-nucleotide qualities are absent, and no much larger clonotype sits a single base away.

The sequence came from a female donor in good health, enrolled as a control in a pregnancy study. The sample consisted of CD8+ T cells from peripheral blood mononuclear cells, taken in the third trimester of pregnancy. The receptor chain draws on TRBV4-1 and TRBJ2-3; TRBD2 lines up with 8 middle nucleotides. The bases are TGCGCCAGCAGCCGAGAAGCAAGCGGGAGTCCGGATACGCAGTATTTT. Translation gives CASSREASGSPDTQYF.